The 5 T cell receptor beta chains presented below share a single source sample, sequenced in a study of T cell repertoires in cytomegalovirus infection. TCRdb redid the calling of the reads with MiXCR, one entry per CDR3 protein. The table has roughly 310,000 distinct CDR3 sequences, roughly 15% seen once. Sequenced: PBMCs. The receptors originated from a human donor in good health (CMV status not recorded). Some clones in this sample may be carry-over from other donors' samples.

This sequence joins TRBV6-2 or TRBV6-3 and TRBJ2-7; the D gene is possibly TRBD1 (5 bases). Germline V CDR1 and CDR2: MNHEY, SVGEGT. The CDR3 spans 12 residues. V was cut by 5 bases and J by 2 bases, with 7 bases left in between. The CDR3 here is CASSQGTYEQYF. CDR3 in DNA: TGTGCCAGCAGTCAGGGTACCTACGAGCAGTACTTC.

This clonotype was observed at least ten times. The V gene is TRBV6-1, the J gene TRBJ1-5; D gene uncertain. The CDR3 sequence is 18 residues long. Trimming stripped 5 bases from V and 2 bases from J, with 22 bases between. The V gene's germline CDR1 is MNHNS and CDR2 SASEGT. The CDR3 nucleotides are TGTGCCAGCAGTCTTCACCTTGGGAGTTTGGCTGGCAATCAGCCCCAGCATTTT. It codes for CASSLHLGSLAGNQPQHF.

This clonotype was observed a few times. V is TRBV7-9 and J is TRBJ2-5; D is undetermined. The CDR3 contains 14 residues. Trimming pared 2 bases from V and 3 bases from J, leaving 10 bases between. CDR1 is SEHNR, CDR2 FQNEAQ, per germline (reference sequence). CDR3 residues: CASSLSTPEETQYF. In DNA form, the CDR3 reads TGTGCCAGCAGCTTAAGTACACCCGAAGAGACCCAGTACTTC.

The chain is built from TRBV2 and TRBJ1-1; D possibly corresponds to TRBD1 (6 bases). The CDR3 extends over 13 amino acids. The ends were cut back, 7 bases at V and 1 base at J, with 10 bases in the middle. Per germline, CDR1 SNHLY and CDR2 FYNNEI. CDR3 nucleotide sequence: TGTGCCAGCAAGATACAGGGGAACACTGAAGCTTTCTTT. Residues: CASKIQGNTEAFF.

This clonotype has more than one count but fewer than ten. The chain employs TRBV28 and TRBJ1-3; possibly TRBD1 for D (6 bases). CDR3 length equals 13 residues. Germline V CDR1 and CDR2: MDHEN, SYDVKM. Deletions cut 6 bases from V and 5 bases from J, with 11 bases between. CDR3 DNA: TGTGCCAGCAGCACCACAGGGAGAAACACCATATATTTT. The encoded protein is CASSTTGRNTIYF. The whole variable domain, remainder taken from reference TRBV28 and TRBJ1-3, is DVKVTQSSRYLVKRTGEKVFLECVQDMDHENMFWYRQDPGLGLRLIYFSYDVKMKEKGDIPEGYSVSREKKERFSLILESASTNQTSMYLCASSTTGRNTIYFGEGSWLTVV.